The subject of this entry is one T cell receptor beta chain. Its binding antigen is unknown. Base qualities are not provided; no much larger clone lies one nucleotide away. CDR1 is given as MNHEY and CDR2 as SMNVEV, both from the germline V gene (reference sequence). The CDR3 measures 14 amino acids from cysteine to phenylalanine. Kept here is only the CDR3 DNA, which spans 42 bases and is read in frame from base 1. V was cut back by 7 bases and J by 2 bases, leaving a gap of 13 bases between them. This sample is part of a study of control samples from healthy donors and cancer patients (dated by TCRdb to the early 2020s). Libraries were built with the immunoSEQ multiplex PCR assay. This is the immuneACCESS table as TCRdb keeps it, with only in-frame sequences that have V and J called. A part of the clones is gone; compared with another copy, unresolved V genes explain less than half, and the rest is unexplained. The sample data list approximately 90,000 clones, and around four fifths of these were observed just once. Together, the top ten hold 19% of the sample.

The chain joins TRBV27 to TRBJ2-3; TRBD2 is a possible D gene, resting on 6 matching bases. The sample was blood. The receptor was derived from a man aged 25-40 years in good health. The nucleotides read TGTGCCAGCATGAGACTAGACCACACAGATACGCAGTATTTT. Translated, this gives CASMRLDHTDTQYF.